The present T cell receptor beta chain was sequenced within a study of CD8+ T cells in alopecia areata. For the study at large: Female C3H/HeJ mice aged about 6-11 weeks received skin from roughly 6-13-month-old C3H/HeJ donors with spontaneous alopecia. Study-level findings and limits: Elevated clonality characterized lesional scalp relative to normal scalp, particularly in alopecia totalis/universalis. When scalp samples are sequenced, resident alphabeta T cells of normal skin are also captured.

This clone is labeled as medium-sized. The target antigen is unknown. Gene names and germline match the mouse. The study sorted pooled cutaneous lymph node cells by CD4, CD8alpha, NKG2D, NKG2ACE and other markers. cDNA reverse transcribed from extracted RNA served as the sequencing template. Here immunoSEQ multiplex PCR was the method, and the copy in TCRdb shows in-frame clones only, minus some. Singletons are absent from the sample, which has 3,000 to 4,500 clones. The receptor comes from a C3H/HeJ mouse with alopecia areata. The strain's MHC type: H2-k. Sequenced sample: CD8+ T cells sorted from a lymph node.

CDR3 in amino acids: CASSRAWGGFDTGQLYF. The sequenced part of the CDR3 DNA is TGTGCTAGCAGTAGAGCCTGGGGGGGCTTCGACACCGGG. The chain carries TRBV17 and TRBJ2-2; 10 nucleotides match TRBD2. The CDR3 extends 4 residues past the end of the read, so its final part is completed from the germline J gene. V was clipped by 1 base and J by 3 bases; unmatched bases: 5. Germline V gives CDR1 MNHDT, CDR2 YYDKIL. The CDR3 is 17 residues long.